Listed below are T cell receptor beta chains from one sample, sequenced in a study of blood T cell repertoires in COVID-19. Sequencing used immunoSEQ multiplex PCR; TCRdb keeps in-frame clones, though not all of them. Of a few hundred thousand clones in the sample, roughly four fifths were seen once. Sequenced: PBMCs or T cells enriched from blood (not recorded which). These receptors were obtained from a woman aged 45-59 years who had recovered from COVID-19. The CDR3 runs from the conserved cysteine through the conserved F or W. D genes are given only for firm matches. Clone size is stated in some rows and not others, as once, few, many or a class when expanded.

clone size: few; D gene: NA; V gene: TRBV10-3; J gene: TRBJ1-4; CDR3 DNA: TGTGCCATCAGTGAGGATGTAGGGGGAATTAATGAAAAACTGTTTTTT; CDR3 protein: CAISEDVGGINEKLFF
clone size: NA; D gene: NA; V gene: TRBV4-1; J gene: TRBJ1-4; CDR3 DNA: TGCGCCAGCAGCCAAATTCCCTCCGAGGCGGCAAATGAAAAACTGTTTTTT; CDR3 protein: CASSQIPSEAANEKLFF
clone size: NA; D gene: TRBD1; V gene: TRBV7-2; J gene: TRBJ2-4; CDR3 DNA: TGTGCCAGCAGCCTGACAGGGCAGAAAAACATTCAGTACTTC; CDR3 protein: CASSLTGQKNIQYF
clone size: NA; D gene: TRBD2; V gene: TRBV7-3; J gene: TRBJ2-1; CDR3 DNA: TGTGCCAGCAGCTCTAGCGGGGGGACCTACAATGAGCAGTTCTTC; CDR3 protein: CASSSSGGTYNEQFF
clone size: NA; D gene: NA; V gene: TRBV6-5; J gene: TRBJ1-2; CDR3 DNA: TGTGCCAGCAGTTACTCGACGGGCTATGGCTACACCTTC; CDR3 protein: CASSYSTGYGYTF
clone size: few; D gene: NA; V gene: TRBV7-8; J gene: TRBJ1-5; CDR3 DNA: TGTGCCAGCAACCATGGGAGGGGCGAGAGCAATCAGCCCCAGCATTTT; CDR3 protein: CASNHGRGESNQPQHF
clone size: few; D gene: NA; V gene: TRBV19; J gene: TRBJ1-4; CDR3 DNA: TGTGCCAGTAAAAGTGAAGCGACGGCGGGCGAAAAACTGTTTTTT; CDR3 protein: CASKSEATAGEKLFF
clone size: NA; D gene: TRBD1; V gene: TRBV9; J gene: TRBJ1-1; CDR3 DNA: TGTGCCAGCAGCGTCCGACAGGGGATGAACACTGAAGCTTTCTTT; CDR3 protein: CASSVRQGMNTEAFF
clone size: NA; D gene: NA; V gene: TRBV19; J gene: TRBJ1-2; CDR3 DNA: TGTGCCAGTAGTATGCTCCAGGGAACGTATGGCTACACCTTC; CDR3 protein: CASSMLQGTYGYTF
clone size: NA; D gene: TRBD1; V gene: TRBV10-3; J gene: TRBJ1-1; CDR3 DNA: TGTGCCACCTTGACAGGGTGGAACACTGAAGCTTTCTTT; CDR3 protein: CATLTGWNTEAFF
clone size: NA; D gene: TRBD2; V gene: TRBV19; J gene: TRBJ2-7; CDR3 DNA: TGTGCCAGTAGCGCTTGGGGACTAGCGGTTGAAGCCTACGAGCAGTACTTC; CDR3 protein: CASSAWGLAVEAYEQYF
clone size: NA; D gene: TRBD1; V gene: TRBV3-1/TRBV3-2; J gene: TRBJ2-7; CDR3 DNA: TGTGCCAGCCGACAGGGCTACGAGCAGTACTTC; CDR3 protein: CASRQGYEQYF
clone size: NA; D gene: NA; V gene: TRBV29-1; J gene: TRBJ2-7; CDR3 DNA: TGCAGCGCCCGACAAGGCTTCTCCTACGAGCAGTACTTC; CDR3 protein: CSARQGFSYEQYF
clone size: NA; D gene: TRBD2; V gene: TRBV10-3; J gene: TRBJ2-5; CDR3 DNA: TGTGCCATCACGAACGGGGGGGCCCAAGAGACCCAGTACTTC; CDR3 protein: CAITNGGAQETQYF
clone size: NA; D gene: TRBD2; V gene: TRBV5-1; J gene: TRBJ2-2; CDR3 DNA: TGCGCCAGCAGCCTAGCGGGAGGGCCCGGGGAGCTGTTTTTT; CDR3 protein: CASSLAGGPGELFF
clone size: NA; D gene: NA; V gene: TRBV5-8; J gene: TRBJ1-3; CDR3 DNA: TGTGCCAGCAGCTTGATTGTGTCCAGGGTCTCTGGAAACACCATATATTTT; CDR3 protein: CASSLIVSRVSGNTIYF
clone size: once; D gene: NA; V gene: TRBV5-1; J gene: TRBJ1-1; CDR3 DNA: TGCGCCAGCAGCCCCCTGGGCAGGGAGAACACTGAAGCTTTCTTT; CDR3 protein: CASSPLGRENTEAFF
clone size: NA; D gene: NA; V gene: TRBV19; J gene: TRBJ1-1; CDR3 DNA: TGTGCCAGTTCTCGGGATGGGCCCGTGAACACTGAAGCTTTCTTT; CDR3 protein: CASSRDGPVNTEAFF
clone size: once; D gene: NA; V gene: TRBV11-3; J gene: TRBJ1-1; CDR3 DNA: TGTGCCAGCAGCTTCGGGATCTTAGGTCAAACTTTCTTT; CDR3 protein: CASSFGILGQTFF
clone size: NA; D gene: TRBD1; V gene: TRBV5-1; J gene: TRBJ1-1; CDR3 DNA: TGCGCCAGCAGCTCAGACAGGGGGTTGGAGAACACTGAAGCTTTCTTT; CDR3 protein: CASSSDRGLENTEAFF
clone size: NA; D gene: NA; V gene: TRBV6-6; J gene: TRBJ1-2; CDR3 DNA: TGTGCCAGCAGTTACGACAGGACCACCTATGGCTACACCTTC; CDR3 protein: CASSYDRTTYGYTF
clone size: NA; D gene: NA; V gene: TRBV30; J gene: TRBJ1-1; CDR3 DNA: TGTGCCTGGAGTGTACTGCAGGGCAGAACGAACACTGAAGCTTTCTTT; CDR3 protein: CAWSVLQGRTNTEAFF
clone size: NA; D gene: TRBD2; V gene: TRBV4-1; J gene: TRBJ2-3; CDR3 DNA: TGCGCCAGCAGCCAAGGGGTCACCCCGGGACTAGCGGGAGGGCCTGGGGATACGCAGTATTTT; CDR3 protein: CASSQGVTPGLAGGPGDTQYF
clone size: NA; D gene: NA; V gene: TRBV27; J gene: TRBJ1-6; CDR3 DNA: TGTGCCTCGGGGGGGCTCTCCCCCTATAATTCACCCCTCCACTTT; CDR3 protein: CASGGLSPYNSPLHF
clone size: few; D gene: TRBD2; V gene: TRBV6-5; J gene: TRBJ2-1; CDR3 DNA: TGTGCCAGCAGTTCAACTCTAGCGGGGGTCGGCAATGAGCAGTTCTTC; CDR3 protein: CASSSTLAGVGNEQFF
clone size: NA; D gene: NA; V gene: TRBV3-1/TRBV3-2; J gene: TRBJ2-7; CDR3 DNA: TGTGCCAGCAGCCAAACAAGCGGCTACGAGCAGTACTTC; CDR3 protein: CASSQTSGYEQYF
clone size: NA; D gene: TRBD1; V gene: TRBV5-8; J gene: TRBJ1-6; CDR3 DNA: TGTGCCAGCAGCCGGGAGGGGGCCCCTTATAATTCACCCCTCCACTTT; CDR3 protein: CASSREGAPYNSPLHF
clone size: NA; D gene: TRBD1; V gene: TRBV10-1; J gene: TRBJ1-1; CDR3 DNA: TGCGCCAGCATGGACGATCCGGGACAGGGCTTGGGGACTGAAGCTTTCTTT; CDR3 protein: CASMDDPGQGLGTEAFF
clone size: NA; D gene: TRBD1; V gene: TRBV7-9; J gene: TRBJ1-3; CDR3 DNA: TGTGCCAGCAGCTATGGGACAGGCCGCTCTGGAAACACCATATATTTT; CDR3 protein: CASSYGTGRSGNTIYF
clone size: few; D gene: TRBD1; V gene: TRBV30; J gene: TRBJ1-3; CDR3 DNA: TGTGCCTGGTTGGGACAGAGGACCGCCTCCATATATTTT; CDR3 protein: CAWLGQRTASIYF
clone size: NA; D gene: NA; V gene: TRBV6-5; J gene: TRBJ1-2; CDR3 DNA: TGTGCCGCGGCGGGGGTAGCTAACTATGGCTACACCTTC; CDR3 protein: CAAAGVANYGYTF
clone size: NA; D gene: NA; V gene: TRBV7-2; J gene: TRBJ1-5; CDR3 DNA: TGTGCCAGCAGCTTTGACAGTGGCAATCAGCCCCAGCATTTT; CDR3 protein: CASSFDSGNQPQHF
clone size: NA; D gene: NA; V gene: TRBV27; J gene: TRBJ2-7; CDR3 DNA: TGTGCCAGCAGTCCGCTCCGGGGGCGCGGGGGTCCCCCCTACGAGCAGTACTTC; CDR3 protein: CASSPLRGRGGPPYEQYF
clone size: NA; D gene: TRBD1; V gene: TRBV6-5; J gene: TRBJ1-4; CDR3 DNA: TGTGCCAGCAGTTACTCCCCAGGGGGCTCGCTGAAACTGTTTTTT; CDR3 protein: CASSYSPGGSLKLFF
clone size: NA; D gene: TRBD1; V gene: TRBV19; J gene: TRBJ1-5; CDR3 DNA: TGTGCCAGTAGTTCTCAGGGGGCTCGGCCCCAGCATTTT; CDR3 protein: CASSSQGARPQHF
clone size: NA; D gene: TRBD2; V gene: TRBV2; J gene: TRBJ2-2; CDR3 DNA: TGTGCCAGCAGTGAAGAGCGGGGGGGCACCGGGGAGCTGTTTTTT; CDR3 protein: CASSEERGGTGELFF
clone size: NA; D gene: NA; V gene: TRBV11-1; J gene: TRBJ2-7; CDR3 DNA: TGTGCCAGCAGCTTAGGGCCGACGGGGACACTTTACGAGCAGTACTTC; CDR3 protein: CASSLGPTGTLYEQYF